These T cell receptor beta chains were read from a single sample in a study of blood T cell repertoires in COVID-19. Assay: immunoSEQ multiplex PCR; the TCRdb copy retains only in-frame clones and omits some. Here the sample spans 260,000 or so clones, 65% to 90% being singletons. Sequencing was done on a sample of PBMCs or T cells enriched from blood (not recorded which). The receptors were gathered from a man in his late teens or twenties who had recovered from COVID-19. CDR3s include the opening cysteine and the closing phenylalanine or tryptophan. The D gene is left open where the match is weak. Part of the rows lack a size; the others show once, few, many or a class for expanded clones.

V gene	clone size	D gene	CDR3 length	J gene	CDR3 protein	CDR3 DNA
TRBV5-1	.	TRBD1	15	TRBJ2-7	CASSRDRGSSYEQYF	TGCGCCAGCAGCCGGGACAGGGGCAGCTCCTACGAGCAGTACTTC
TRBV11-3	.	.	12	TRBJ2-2	CASSLVNGELFF	TGTGCCAGCAGCTTAGTTAACGGGGAGCTGTTTTTT
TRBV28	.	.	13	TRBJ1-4	CASTGGMGEKLFF	TGTGCCAGCACCGGGGGGATGGGTGAAAAACTGTTTTTT
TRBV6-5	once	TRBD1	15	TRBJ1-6	CASSTQGAPNSPLHF	TGTGCCAGCAGTACCCAGGGGGCGCCTAATTCACCCCTCCACTTT
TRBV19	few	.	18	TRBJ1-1	CASSIHGLGTGIRTEAFF	TGTGCCAGTAGTATCCACGGTCTGGGTACAGGAATTCGGACTGAAGCTTTCTTT
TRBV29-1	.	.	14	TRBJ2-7	CSVENRGSSYEQYF	TGCAGCGTTGAAAATAGGGGTAGCTCCTACGAGCAGTACTTC
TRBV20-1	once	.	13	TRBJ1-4	CSASFTTNEKLFF	TGCAGTGCTAGTTTTACAACTAATGAAAAACTGTTTTTT
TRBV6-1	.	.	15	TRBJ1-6	CASSEMVQGNSPLHF	TGTGCCAGCAGTGAAATGGTACAGGGTAATTCACCCCTCCACTTT
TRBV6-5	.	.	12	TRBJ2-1	CASRRQGGEQFF	TGTGCCAGCAGGAGACAGGGAGGTGAGCAGTTCTTC
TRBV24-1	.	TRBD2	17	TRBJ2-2	CATSDPGTRGETGELFF	TGTGCCACCAGTGATCCCGGGACTAGGGGGGAAACCGGGGAGCTGTTTTTT
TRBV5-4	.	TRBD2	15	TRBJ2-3	CASSLGGGSTDTQYF	TGTGCCAGCAGCTTGGGCGGGGGTAGCACAGATACGCAGTATTTT
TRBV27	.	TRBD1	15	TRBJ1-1	CASSTGQGFNTEAFF	TGTGCCAGCAGTACGGGACAGGGATTTAACACTGAAGCTTTCTTT
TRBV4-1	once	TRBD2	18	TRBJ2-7	CASSQNTRTSGGSYEQYF	TGCGCCAGCAGCCAAAACACAAGGACTAGCGGGGGGTCCTACGAGCAGTACTTC
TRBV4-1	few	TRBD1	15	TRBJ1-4	CASKRTDRENEKLFF	TGCGCCAGCAAAAGGACGGACAGGGAGAATGAAAAACTGTTTTTT
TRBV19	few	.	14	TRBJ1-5	CASTLGGHNQPQHF	TGTGCCAGTACCCTCGGAGGGCACAATCAGCCCCAGCATTTT
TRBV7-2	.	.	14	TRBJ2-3	CASSFQAGPDTQYF	TGTGCCAGCAGCTTTCAGGCAGGGCCAGATACGCAGTATTTT
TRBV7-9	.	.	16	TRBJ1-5	CASSLDGSPTGQPQHF	TGTGCCAGCAGCTTAGACGGCAGCCCCACAGGACAGCCCCAGCATTTT
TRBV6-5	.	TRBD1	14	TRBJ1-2	CASRGQGSNYGYTF	TGTGCCAGCAGGGGACAGGGATCTAACTATGGCTACACCTTC
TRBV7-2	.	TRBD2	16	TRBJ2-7	CASSPGGGGRTYEQYF	TGTGCCAGCAGCCCCGGGGGGGGCGGGCGCACCTACGAGCAGTACTTC
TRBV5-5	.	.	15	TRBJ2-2	CASSFLRVNTGELFF	TGTGCCAGCAGCTTCCTCAGGGTTAACACCGGGGAGCTGTTTTTT
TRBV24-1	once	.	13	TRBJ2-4	CATSEGAKNIQYF	TGTGCCACCTCGGAGGGAGCCAAAAACATTCAGTACTTC
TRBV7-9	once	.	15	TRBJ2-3	CASSFDSTGTDTQYF	TGTGCCAGCAGCTTCGACTCTACAGGGACAGATACGCAGTATTTT
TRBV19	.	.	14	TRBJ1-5	CASSIIPESQPQHF	TGTGCCAGTAGTATCATACCCGAGAGTCAGCCCCAGCATTTT
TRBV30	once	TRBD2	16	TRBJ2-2	CAWIPSGEAGTGELFF	TGTGCCTGGATCCCTAGCGGGGAGGCGGGCACCGGGGAGCTGTTTTTT